Listed below are T cell receptor beta chains from one sample, sequenced in a study of human T cells and chemical hapten exposure. A single record per CDR3 protein comes from TCRdb applying MiXCR to the RACE reads. Of 100,000 to 150,000 distinct CDR3 sequences in the sample, roughly 13% were seen once. Sequencing used whole blood, obtained in connection with sensitization to the hapten diphenylcyclopropenone (DPC). The receptors stem from a man younger than 30 with alopecia areata. Some clones in this sample may be carry-over from other donors' samples. CDR3s include the opening cysteine and the closing phenylalanine or tryptophan. Each record gives: D gene, clone size, J gene, V gene, CDR3 DNA, CDR3 protein. D genes are given only for firm matches. Clone size is stated in some rows and not others, as once, few, many or a class when expanded.

TRBD1,.,TRBJ1-1,TRBV7-8,TGTGCCAGCAGCTTAGGCGGGACAGCCATGAACACTGAAGCTTTCTTT,CASSLGGTAMNTEAFF
TRBD2,few,TRBJ2-3,TRBV7-6,TGTGCCAGCAGCGTGACTAGCCCAGATACGCAGTATTTT,CASSVTSPDTQYF
.,many,TRBJ2-2,TRBV5-4,TGTGCCAGCAGGGGCTGGACGGGAACCGGGGAGCTGTTTTTT,CASRGWTGTGELFF
.,.,TRBJ2-1,TRBV21-1,TGCGCCAGCAGCAATTGGATACACAGGGGGCCCCACAATGAGCAGTTCTTC,CASSNWIHRGPHNEQFF
.,few,TRBJ1-1,TRBV3-1,TGTGCCAGCAGCCAAGTCGCGGGACGGACTGAAGCTTTCTTT,CASSQVAGRTEAFF
.,.,TRBJ1-5,TRBV6-6,TGTGCCAGCAGTTACTCCCCCAGCGCCTATCAGCCCCAGCATTTT,CASSYSPSAYQPQHF
.,few,TRBJ2-2,TRBV7-9,TGTGCCAGCAGCATAACTCAAGCGAACACCGGGGAGCTGTTTTTT,CASSITQANTGELFF
TRBD1,.,TRBJ2-7,TRBV4-3,TGCGCCAGCAGCCAAGTCCTACGAAGAACAGGGGGCGAGCAGTACTTC,CASSQVLRRTGGEQYF
TRBD1,.,TRBJ2-3,TRBV10-3,TGTGCCATCAGTGAGTCAGGGACAGGGATCACAGATACGCAGTATTTT,CAISESGTGITDTQYF
.,few,TRBJ2-3,TRBV7-2,TGTGCCAGCCAAGAGTTTGATGCGCAGTATTTT,CASQEFDAQYF